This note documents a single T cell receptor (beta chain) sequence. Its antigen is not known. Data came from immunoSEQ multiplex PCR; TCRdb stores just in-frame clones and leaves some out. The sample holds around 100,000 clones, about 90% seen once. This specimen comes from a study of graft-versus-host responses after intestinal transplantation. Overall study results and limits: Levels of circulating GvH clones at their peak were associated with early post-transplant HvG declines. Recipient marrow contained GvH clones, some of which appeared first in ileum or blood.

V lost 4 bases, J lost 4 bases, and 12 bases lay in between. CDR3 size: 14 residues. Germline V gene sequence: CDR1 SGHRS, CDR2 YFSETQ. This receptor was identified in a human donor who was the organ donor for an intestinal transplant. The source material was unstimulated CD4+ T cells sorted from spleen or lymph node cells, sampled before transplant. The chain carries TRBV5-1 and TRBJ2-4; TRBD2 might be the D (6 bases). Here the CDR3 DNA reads TGCGCCAGCAGCCCGGAGGCGGGGAAAAACATTCAGTACTTC. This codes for CASSPEAGKNIQYF.